This TCR beta chain was profiled in a study of blood T cell repertoires in COVID-19. This clone appeared a few times. Here immunoSEQ multiplex PCR was the method, and the copy in TCRdb shows in-frame clones only, minus some. Among about 200,000 clones, 80% to 90% were seen once, and the ten largest hold about 13%. The V end was cut by 2 bases, the J end by 12 bases, with 11 bases between. The CDR3 has 12 residues. The rearrangement uses TRBV12-3 or TRBV12-4 and TRBJ1-5; possibly TRBD1 for D (5 bases). The sample comprised peripheral blood. The TCR was taken from a human donor in a cohort sampled during active COVID-19. Here the CDR3 DNA reads TGTGCCAGCAGTTTACCCGGGGACTACCAGCATTTT. Its translation is CASSLPGDYQHF.